This record covers a single T cell receptor beta chain. As yet, its antigen is unknown. This record comes from a study of T cells after yellow fever vaccination. Study conclusions and caveats: Researchers cautioned that FACS-sorted repertoires could harbor abundant clonotypes contaminating from the bulk population. Reappearance after the booster was observed for most primary-vaccination clones (96% CD4, over 75% CD8).

Each CDR3 protein is one row after TCRdb ran MiXCR on the 5' RACE reads. The sample lists around 530,000 distinct CDR3 sequences; about a sixth were seen once. This sequence originates from a man in his late teens or twenties who received the YFV17D yellow fever vaccine. The starting material was PBMCs, obtained around 5 days after the first yellow fever vaccination.

The CDR3 nucleotides are TGCGCCAGCAGCCGAGGACAGGGGGCAATCGGAAACACCATATATTTT. Protein sequence: CASSRGQGAIGNTIYF. The V gene is TRBV4-1, the J gene TRBJ1-3; TRBD1 matches 11 bases. The V and J ends lost 4 bases and 4 bases, in that order; junction bases with no gene match: 6. The CDR3 consists of 16 residues. CDR1 is MGHRA and CDR2 is YSYEKL in the germline V gene.